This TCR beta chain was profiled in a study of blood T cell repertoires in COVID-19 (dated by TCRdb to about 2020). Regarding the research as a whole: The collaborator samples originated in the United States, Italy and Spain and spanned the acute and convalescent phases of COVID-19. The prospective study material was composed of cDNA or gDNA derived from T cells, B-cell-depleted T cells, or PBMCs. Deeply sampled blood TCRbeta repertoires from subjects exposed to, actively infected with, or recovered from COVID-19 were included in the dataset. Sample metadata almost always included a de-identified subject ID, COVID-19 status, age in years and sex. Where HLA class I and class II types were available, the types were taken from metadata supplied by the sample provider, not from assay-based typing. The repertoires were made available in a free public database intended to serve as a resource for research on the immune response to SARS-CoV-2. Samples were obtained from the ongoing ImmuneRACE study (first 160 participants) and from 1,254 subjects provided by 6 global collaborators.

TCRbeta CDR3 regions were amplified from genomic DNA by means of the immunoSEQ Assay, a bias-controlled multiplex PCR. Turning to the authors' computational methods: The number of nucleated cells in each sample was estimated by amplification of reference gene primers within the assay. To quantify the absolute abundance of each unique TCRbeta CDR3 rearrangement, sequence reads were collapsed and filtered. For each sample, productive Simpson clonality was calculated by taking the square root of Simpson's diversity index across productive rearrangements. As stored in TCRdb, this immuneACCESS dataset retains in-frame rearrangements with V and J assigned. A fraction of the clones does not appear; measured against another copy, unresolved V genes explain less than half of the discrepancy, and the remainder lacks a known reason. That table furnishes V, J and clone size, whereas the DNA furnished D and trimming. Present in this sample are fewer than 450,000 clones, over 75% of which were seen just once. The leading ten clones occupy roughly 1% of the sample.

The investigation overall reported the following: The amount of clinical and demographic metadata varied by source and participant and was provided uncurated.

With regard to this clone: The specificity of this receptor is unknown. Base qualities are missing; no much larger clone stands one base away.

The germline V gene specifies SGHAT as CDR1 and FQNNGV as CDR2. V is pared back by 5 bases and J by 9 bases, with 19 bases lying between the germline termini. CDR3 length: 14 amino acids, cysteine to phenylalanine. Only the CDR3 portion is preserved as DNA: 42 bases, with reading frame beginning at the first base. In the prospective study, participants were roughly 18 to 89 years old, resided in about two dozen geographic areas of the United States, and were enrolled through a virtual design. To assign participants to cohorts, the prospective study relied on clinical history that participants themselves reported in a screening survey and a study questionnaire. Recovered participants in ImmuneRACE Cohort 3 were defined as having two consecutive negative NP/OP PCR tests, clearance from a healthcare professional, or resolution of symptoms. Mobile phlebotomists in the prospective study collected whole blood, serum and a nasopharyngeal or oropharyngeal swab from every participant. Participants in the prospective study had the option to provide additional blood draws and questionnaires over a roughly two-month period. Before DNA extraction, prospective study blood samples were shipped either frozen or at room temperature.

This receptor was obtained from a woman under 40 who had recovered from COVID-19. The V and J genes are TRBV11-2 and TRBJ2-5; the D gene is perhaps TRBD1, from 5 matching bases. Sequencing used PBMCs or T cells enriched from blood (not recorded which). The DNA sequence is TGTGCCAGCAGCCCCCAGGGTTTGCTTGGAGCCCAGTACTTC. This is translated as CASSPQGLLGAQYF. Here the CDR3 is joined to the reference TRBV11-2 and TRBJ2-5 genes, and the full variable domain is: EAGVAQSPRYKIIEKRQSVAFWCNPISGHATLYWYQQILGQGPKLLIQFQNNGVVDDSQLPKDRFSAERLKGVDSTLKIQPAKLEDSAVYLCASSPQGLLGAQYFGPGTRLLVL.